Listed here are 4 T cell receptor beta chains from one sample, sequenced in a study of blood T cell repertoires in COVID-19. Some clones are missing from TCRdb's copy, which holds only in-frame ones; the method was immunoSEQ multiplex PCR. The table shows approximately 170,000 clones, with approximately 86% occurring only once. Material: peripheral blood. The receptors derive from a man in his forties or fifties with active or convalescent COVID-19.

This clone came up once. This rearrangement joins TRBV11-3 to TRBJ2-7; D is possibly TRBD2 (5 bases). This CDR3 has 13 residues. Per the germline V gene, CDR1 is SGHNT and CDR2 is YENEEA. V was trimmed by 5 bases and J by 3 bases, leaving 11 bases between them. CDR3 sequence reads: CASSVTGDYEQYF. The CDR3 DNA reads TGTGCCAGCAGCGTGACCGGGGACTACGAGCAGTACTTC. The variable domain in full, with the rest retrieved from reference TRBV11-3 and TRBJ2-7, is EAGVVQSPRYKIIEKKQPVAFWCNPISGHNTLYWYLQNLGQGPELLIRYENEEAVDDSQLPKDRFSAERLKGVDSTLKIQPAELGDSAVYLCASSVTGDYEQYFGPGTRLTVT.

The chain is built from TRBV30 and TRBJ1-2; TRBD1 is a possible D gene (5 bases). The V and J ends lost 1 base and 4 bases respectively, with 19 bases between them. The CDR3 consists of 16 residues. The germline gives CDR1 GTSNPN, CDR2 SVGIG (reference sequence). The CDR3 here is CAWSDPGGVQRYGYTF. The CDR3 DNA follows: TGTGCCTGGAGTGACCCCGGGGGGGTGCAACGCTATGGCTACACCTTC.

The chain uses TRBV11-1 and TRBJ1-1; D not certain. Deletions cut 3 bases from V and 7 bases from J, with 12 bases between. The CDR3 has 13 residues. Germline CDR1 is SGHAT and CDR2 is FQDESV (reference sequence). CDR3 sequence reads: CASSFIREGEAFF. The CDR3 nucleotides read TGTGCCAGCAGCTTCATACGGGAGGGTGAAGCTTTCTTT. Full variable domain (rest looked up from reference TRBV11-1 and TRBJ1-1): EAEVAQSPRYKITEKSQAVAFWCDPISGHATLYWYRQILGQGPELLVQFQDESVVDDSQLPKDRFSAERLKGVDSTLKIQPAELGDSAMYLCASSFIREGEAFFGQGTRLTVV.

V gene TRBV2 combines with J gene TRBJ1-5, with D hard to call. Trimming pared 5 bases from V and 0 bases from J, leaving 11 bases between. The CDR3 length is 15 residues. Germline CDR1 reads SNHLY; CDR2 reads FYNNEI. This CDR3 is CASSWALDSNQPQHF. The CDR3 DNA reads as TGTGCCAGCAGTTGGGCATTAGATAGCAATCAGCCCCAGCATTTT.